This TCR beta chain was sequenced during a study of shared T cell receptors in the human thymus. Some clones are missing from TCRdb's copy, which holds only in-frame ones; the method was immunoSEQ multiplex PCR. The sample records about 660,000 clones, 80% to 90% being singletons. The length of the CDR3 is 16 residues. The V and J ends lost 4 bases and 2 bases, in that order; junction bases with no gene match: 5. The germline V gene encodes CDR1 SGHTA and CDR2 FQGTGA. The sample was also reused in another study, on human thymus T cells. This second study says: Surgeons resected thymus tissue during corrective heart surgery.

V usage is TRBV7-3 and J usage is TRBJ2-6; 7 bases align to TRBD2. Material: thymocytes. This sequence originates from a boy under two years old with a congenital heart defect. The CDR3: CASSSHRGAGANVLTF. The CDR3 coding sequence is TGTGCCAGCAGCTCTCATCGGGGGGCTGGGGCCAACGTCCTGACTTTC.